Following are 2 T cell receptor beta chains from one sample sequenced in a study of early T cells in non-severe SARS-CoV-2 infection. TCRdb independently ran MiXCR on the 5' RACE reads; one entry per CDR3 protein. The data contain around 92,000 distinct CDR3 sequences, approximately 10% of them singletons. Sequenced: whole blood. These receptors were obtained from an adult who was a healthcare worker with PCR-confirmed SARS-CoV-2 infection or an uninfected control (not recorded which).

The V gene is TRBV11-2, the J gene TRBJ2-3; maybe TRBD2 (5 bases). The CDR3 totals 15 residues. Germline-derived CDR1 and CDR2 are SGHAT and FQNNGV. The V gene lost 7 bases and the J gene lost 2 bases, with 16 bases spanning the gap. DNA of the CDR3: TGTGCCAGCACTCAAGTGAGGGCCTACACAGATACGCAGTATTTT. It codes for CASTQVRAYTDTQYF.

This clonotype came up a few times. The V gene is TRBV28, the J gene TRBJ2-5; the D is unclear. Trimming left V 3 bases short and J 5 bases short, with 10 bases between. Germline V gene data show CDR1 as MDHEN and CDR2 as SYDVKM. CDR3 size: 13 residues. The CDR3 reads CASSFSLGETQYF. DNA of the CDR3: TGTGCCAGCAGTTTCTCGCTCGGGGAGACCCAGTACTTC.